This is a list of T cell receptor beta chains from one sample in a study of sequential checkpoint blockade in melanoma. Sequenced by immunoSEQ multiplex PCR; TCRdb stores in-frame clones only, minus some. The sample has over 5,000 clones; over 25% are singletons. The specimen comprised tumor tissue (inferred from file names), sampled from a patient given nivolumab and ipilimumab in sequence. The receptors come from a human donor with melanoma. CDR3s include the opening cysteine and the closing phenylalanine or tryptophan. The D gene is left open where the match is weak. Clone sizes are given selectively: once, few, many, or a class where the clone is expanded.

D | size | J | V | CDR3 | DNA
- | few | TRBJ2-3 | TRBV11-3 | CASSWRDSLTDTQYF | TGTGCCAGCAGCTGGCGGGACAGTCTCACAGATACGCAGTATTTT
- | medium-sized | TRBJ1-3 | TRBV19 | CASSTQGSGNTIYF | TGTGCCAGCTCAACACAGGGATCTGGAAACACCATATATTTT
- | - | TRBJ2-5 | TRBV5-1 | CASSLGSSKETQYF | TGCGCCAGCAGCTTGGGTAGCAGCAAAGAGACCCAGTACTTC
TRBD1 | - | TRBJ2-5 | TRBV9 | CASTLGQSKETQYF | TGTGCCAGCACCCTGGGACAGAGTAAAGAGACCCAGTACTTC
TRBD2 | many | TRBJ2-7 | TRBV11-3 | CASSWEPGLASSYEQYF | TGTGCCAGCAGCTGGGAGCCGGGACTAGCGAGCTCCTACGAGCAGTACTTC
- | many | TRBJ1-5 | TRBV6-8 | CASSYLGLLNQPQHF | TGTGCCAGCAGTTACCTCGGGCTTCTCAATCAGCCCCAGCATTTT
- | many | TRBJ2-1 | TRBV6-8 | CASRTRTGYNEQFF | TGTGCCAGCAGGACCCGGACTGGATACAATGAGCAGTTCTTC
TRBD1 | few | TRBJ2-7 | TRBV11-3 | CASSLVSGQGSYEQYF | TGTGCCAGCAGCTTGGTCTCGGGACAGGGCTCCTACGAGCAGTACTTC
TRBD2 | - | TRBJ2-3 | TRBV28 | CASSLSPSGSTDTQYF | TGTGCCAGCAGTTTATCGCCTAGCGGGAGCACAGATACGCAGTATTTT
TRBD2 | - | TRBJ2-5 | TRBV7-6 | CASSFSLAGGQETQYF | TGTGCCAGCAGCTTCTCGCTAGCGGGGGGACAAGAGACCCAGTACTTC
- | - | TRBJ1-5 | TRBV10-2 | CASSSGVNQPQHF | TGCGCCAGCAGTTCGGGGGTTAATCAGCCCCAGCATTTT
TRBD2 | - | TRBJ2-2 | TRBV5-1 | CASSAGLAGHTGELFF | TGCGCCAGCAGCGCTGGACTAGCGGGACACACCGGGGAGCTGTTTTTT
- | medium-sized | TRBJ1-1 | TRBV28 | CAGQGQGNTEAFF | TGTGCCGGACAAGGGCAGGGGAACACTGAAGCTTTCTTT
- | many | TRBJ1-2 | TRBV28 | CASSPPGGFGYGYTF | TGTGCCAGCAGTCCCCCGGGGGGGTTTGGCTATGGCTACACCTTC
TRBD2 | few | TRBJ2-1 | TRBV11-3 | CASSTQGGGANEQFF | TGTGCCAGCAGCACCCAGGGCGGGGGGGCCAATGAGCAGTTCTTC
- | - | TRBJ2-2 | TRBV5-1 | CASRPDRNTGELFF | TGCGCCAGCAGACCTGACAGGAACACCGGGGAGCTGTTTTTT
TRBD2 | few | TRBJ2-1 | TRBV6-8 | CASSPIAGEIVHEQFF | TGTGCCAGCAGTCCGATAGCGGGAGAGATAGTCCATGAGCAGTTCTTC
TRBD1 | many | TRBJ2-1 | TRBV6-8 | CASSSLVTGRYNEQFF | TGTGCCAGCAGTTCCCTGGTGACAGGGCGATACAATGAGCAGTTCTTC
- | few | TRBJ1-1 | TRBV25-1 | CASRGVGFLTEAFF | TGTGCCAGCAGGGGGGTCGGGTTCCTCACTGAAGCTTTCTTT
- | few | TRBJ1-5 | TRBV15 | CATSRADRGEYQPQHF | TGTGCCACCAGCAGAGCCGACCGAGGCGAGTATCAGCCCCAGCATTTT
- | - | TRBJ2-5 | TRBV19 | CASSMSGIETQYF | TGTGCCAGTAGTATGAGTGGGATTGAGACCCAGTACTTC
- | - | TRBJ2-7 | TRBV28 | CASRLRTPYEQYF | TGTGCCAGCAGGCTCCGGACCCCCTACGAGCAGTACTTC